The table lists the clone carrying this T cell receptor (beta chain) with a count of one. What it recognizes is unknown. The CDR3 runs to 11 residues. The ends were cut back, 4 bases at V and 6 bases at J, with 5 bases in the middle. Germline CDR1 is MDHEN and CDR2 is SYDVKM. The sample is drawn from a study of memory B cells and T cells in multiple sclerosis. The study's findings and limits: Normalization was needed because clone-set size differences affected shared clonotype counts.

After stimulus-free culture, autoproliferating CFSE-dim and non-proliferating CFSE-high T cells were sequenced separately. Pooled replicate wells came from approximately 51 million CFSE-labeled PBMCs cultured around seven days without stimulus. PBMCs were labeled with approximately 0.5 uM CFSE and cultured without exogenous stimuli. The protocol was immunoSEQ multiplex PCR, while the TCRdb copy is restricted to in-frame clones and leaves out a portion. In the table there are 30,000 or so clones, about 82% of which are singletons. The source material was PBMCs from blood kept in culture. The source of this sequence is a human donor with multiple sclerosis. The gene calls are TRBV28 and TRBJ2-3; D gene unclear. In nucleotides, the CDR3 is TGTGCCAGCAGTTCTGCTGATACGCAGTATTTT. This sequence encodes CASSSADTQYF.